This entry describes one T cell receptor (beta chain). What it binds is not known. Division of CD4+ cells produced a CD45RA+ naive subset and a CD45RA-negative memory subset. This entry comes from a study of shared clonotypes between healthy human individuals. Overall study: With ages of 18 to 49, the donors were a couple of women and three men. Regarding the study as a whole: The study found lower generation probabilities in non-shared clonotypes than in those shared by all four donors.

Per sorted-subset replicate PCR, input was approximately 200 ng DNA, representing about 30,000 T cell genomes. TCRdb's copy holds only in-frame clones and misses some; the assay was immunoSEQ multiplex PCR. The sample records roughly 1,100,000 clones, more than 60% being singletons. Sequenced input: memory CD4+ T cells sorted from blood. Subset in this sample: CD45RA-negative fraction. The receptor comes from a man younger than 35 in good health.

CDR3: CASSVEGRYGETQYF. CDR3 bases: TGTGCCAGCAGCGTAGAGGGACGTTATGGGGAGACCCAGTACTTC. This rearrangement joins TRBV7-3 to TRBJ2-5; the D gene could be TRBD1 or TRBD2 (5 bases each). The CDR3 runs 15 residues. Between the trimmed V and J ends, which lost 5 bases and 5 bases, there was a span of 18 bases. Germline V gene sequence: CDR1 SGHTA, CDR2 FQGTGA.